Following are 18 T cell receptor beta chains from one sample sequenced in a study of OX40 agonist ivuxolimab in advanced cancers. Assay used: immunoSEQ multiplex PCR; TCRdb lists only in-frame clones, some missing. In the table there are about 74,000 clones, around nine tenths of which are singletons. This sample comprised CD4+ or CD8+ T cells sorted from blood, obtained in a trial of the OX40 agonist ivuxolimab. The source is an adult with an advanced solid tumor such as melanoma, head and neck, liver or kidney cancer.

The chain recombines TRBV15 with TRBJ2-5; D gene uncertain. This CDR3 comprises 14 residues. CDR1 and CDR2 (germline): LNHNV, YYDKDF (reference sequence). V was pared by 0 bases and J by 5 bases, with 10 bases between. Written as DNA, the CDR3 is TGTGCCACCAGCAGAGATGGAATGGGGGAGACCCAGTACTTC. Translating it yields CATSRDGMGETQYF.

The rearrangement uses TRBV30 and TRBJ1-5; D might be TRBD1 (5 bases). The CDR3 sequence is 14 residues long. CDR1 GTSNPN and CDR2 SVGIG come from the germline V gene (reference sequence). V gave up 4 bases and J gave up 4 bases, with 14 bases separating them. The CDR3 reads CAWTGPRLNQPQHF. CDR3 in DNA: TGTGCCTGGACGGGACCGCGATTGAATCAGCCCCAGCATTTT. Variable domain in full (rest from reference TRBV30 and TRBJ1-5): SQTIHQWPATLVQPVGSPLSLECTVEGTSNPNLYWYRQAAGRGLQLLFYSVGIGQISSEVPQNLSASRPQDRQFILSSKKLLLSDSGFYLCAWTGPRLNQPQHFGDGTRLSIL.

CDR3 in DNA: TGTGCCAGCAGCTTACAGGGAAACTCCTATAATTCACCCCTCCACTTT. As protein: CASSLQGNSYNSPLHF. The V and J genes are TRBV13 and TRBJ1-6, with D possibly matching TRBD1 (5 bases). CDR1 is PRHDT and CDR2 is FYEKMQ in the germline V gene (reference sequence). V lost 2 bases and J 0 bases, leaving 8 bases between the germline ends. The CDR3 sequence is 16 residues long.

The chain's CDR3 is CASSDTSLANTGELFF. CDR3 DNA sequence: TGTGCCAGCAGCGATACATCCTTGGCGAACACCGGGGAGCTGTTTTTT. This rearrangement joins TRBV5-6 to TRBJ2-2; no clear D gene. Germline CDR1 SGHDT, CDR2 YYEEEE. CDR3 length: 16 residues. Between the trimmed V and J ends, which lost 4 bases and 0 bases, there was a span of 13 bases.

The rearrangement joins TRBV10-2 to TRBJ1-1, with no clear D. CDR1 is WSHSY and CDR2 is SAAADI in the germline V gene. CDR3 size: 12 residues. The V end lost 7 bases, the J end lost 4 bases, and 10 bases lay between the germline ends. CDR3 loop: CASIGLSTEAFF. CDR3 coding DNA: TGCGCCAGCATAGGTTTAAGCACTGAAGCTTTCTTT.

This clone was seen just once. The chain uses TRBV11-2 and TRBJ1-1; D is perhaps TRBD1 (5 bases). This CDR3 is built from 13 residues. Trimming removed 0 bases from V and 4 bases from J, with 6 bases in between. Germline assignment: CDR1 SGHAT and CDR2 FQNNGV. CDR3 sequence reads: CASSLDGGTEAFF. The CDR3 nucleotides read TGTGCCAGCAGCTTAGATGGGGGCACTGAAGCTTTCTTT.

The gene calls are TRBV5-1 and TRBJ2-7; D possibly matches TRBD1 or TRBD2 (5 bases each). Germline V gene sequence: CDR1 SGHRS, CDR2 YFSETQ. With 5 bases removed from V and 0 bases from J, the gap between germline ends came to 9 bases. CDR3 length: 13 residues. In DNA, the CDR3 is TGCGCCAGCAGTGCCGGGACCTCCTACGAGCAGTACTTC. It yields the protein CASSAGTSYEQYF.

The chain links TRBV4-3 to TRBJ2-1; 8 bases align to TRBD2. The V gene's germline CDR1 is LGHNA and CDR2 YSLEER. The V and J ends lost 0 bases and 4 bases, in that order; junction bases with no gene match: 11. CDR3 size: 18 residues. The CDR3 DNA reads as TGCGCCAGCAGCCAAGAGGTCTCGAAGCGGGGGAGGTACAATGAGCAGTTCTTC. Translated: CASSQEVSKRGRYNEQFF.

The chain couples TRBV4-2 to TRBJ2-7, with D perhaps TRBD1 (6 bases). The CDR3 is 15 residues long. Trimming left V 0 bases short and J 4 bases short, with 13 bases between. CDR1 LGHNA and CDR2 YNFKEQ come from the germline V gene. Written as DNA, the CDR3 is TGTGCCAGCAGCCAAGAGGCACAGGGCTATTACGAGCAGTACTTC. It translates to CASSQEAQGYYEQYF.

The V gene is TRBV19, the J gene TRBJ1-2, with a weak D call TRBD1 (6 bases). V gave up 4 bases and J gave up 2 bases, with 23 bases separating them. From germline, CDR1 is LNHDA and CDR2 SQIVND (reference sequence). The CDR3 runs to 18 residues. In nucleotides, the CDR3 is TGTGCCAGTAGTAGCCCGGGGAGGGGGGGCGATCCCAACTATGGCTACACCTTC. It yields the protein CASSSPGRGGDPNYGYTF.

The J gene is TRBJ1-1, the V gene TRBV5-4; TRBD1 agrees at 7 bases. Trimming took 4 bases from V and 5 from J; bases not matched to a gene: 8. Germline V gene sequence: CDR1 SGHNT, CDR2 YYREEE (reference sequence). CDR3 length equals 14 residues. CDR3 bases: TGTGCCAGCAGCGACCCAGGGGGGGGAACTGAAGCTTTCTTT. Translating it yields CASSDPGGGTEAFF. Drawing the rest from reference TRBV5-4 and TRBJ1-1, the complete variable domain is ETGVTQSPTHLIKTRGQQVTLRCSSQSGHNTVSWYQQALGQGPQFIFQYYREEENGRGNFPPRFSGLQFPNYSSELNVNALELDDSALYLCASSDPGGGTEAFFGQGTRLTVV.

V usage is TRBV2 and J usage is TRBJ1-2, with D tentatively TRBD1 (5 bases). Germline values: CDR1 SNHLY, CDR2 FYNNEI. CDR3 length: 17 amino acids. V was cut by 2 bases and J by 8 bases, with 24 bases left in between. The CDR3 nucleotides are TGTGCCAGCAGTGAATTTGACGAACTATGGCCCGGGGGAGGCTACACCTTC. This translates into CASSEFDELWPGGGYTF.

The chain employs TRBV7-6 and TRBJ1-1, with 9 bases fitting TRBD1. Per germline, CDR1 SGHVS and CDR2 FNYEAQ. V trimming: 3 bases; J trimming: 4 bases; junction bases outside the gene matches: 6. The CDR3 loop spans 15 amino acids. The CDR3 DNA follows: TGTGCCAGCAGCTTTCCCGGACAGGGGACCACTGAAGCTTTCTTT. Residues: CASSFPGQGTTEAFF.

This clone occurred once. This chain joins TRBV5-5 and TRBJ1-3; 7 bases match TRBD1. The CDR3 length is 17 residues. The germline V gene encodes CDR1 SGHKS and CDR2 YYEKEE (reference sequence). J gave up 0 bases and V 4 bases, and 10 bases lay outside the gene matches. The CDR3 protein is CASSTRDSQTSGNTIYF. CDR3 coding DNA: TGTGCCAGCAGCACTCGGGACAGCCAAACCTCTGGAAACACCATATATTTT. Combining the CDR3 with reference TRBV5-5 and TRBJ1-3 gives the whole variable domain DAGVTQSPTHLIKTRGQQVTLRCSPISGHKSVSWYQQVLGQGPQFIFQYYEKEERGRGNFPDRFSARQFPNYSSELNVNALLLGDSALYLCASSTRDSQTSGNTIYFGEGSWLTVV.

The V gene is TRBV7-9, the J gene TRBJ2-3; D might be TRBD2 (6 bases). V was shortened by 8 bases and J by 4 bases, with 13 bases between the two germline ends. Germline V gene sequence: CDR1 SEHNR, CDR2 FQNEAQ (reference sequence). The CDR3 loop spans 13 amino acids. The CDR3 bases are TGTGCCAGCGAAAAGGGACTGGCAGATACGCAGTATTTT. Its protein product is CASEKGLADTQYF.

The rearrangement links TRBV10-3 to TRBJ2-7; 8 positions agree with TRBD2. There are 16 residues in the CDR3. The ends lost 0 bases at V and 2 bases at J; junction bases unmatched: 6. Germline-derived CDR1 and CDR2 are ENHRY and SYGVKD. The chain's CDR3 is CAISESRGASPYEQYF. The DNA for the CDR3 is TGTGCCATCAGTGAGTCGCGGGGGGCGTCCCCCTACGAGCAGTACTTC.

The rearrangement links TRBV19 to TRBJ2-6; D unresolved. CDR3 length equals 13 residues. V was shortened by 8 bases and J by 1 base, with 6 bases between the two germline ends. In germline, CDR1 is LNHDA, CDR2 SQIVND (reference sequence). The CDR3 loop is CASGDSGANVLTF. In DNA form, the CDR3 reads TGTGCCAGTGGGGATTCTGGGGCCAACGTCCTGACTTTC. The full variable domain, rest sourced from reference TRBV19 and TRBJ2-6, is DGGITQSPKYLFRKEGQNVTLSCEQNLNHDAMYWYRQDPGQGLRLIYYSQIVNDFQKGDIAEGYSVSREKKESFPLTVTSAQKNPTAFYLCASGDSGANVLTFGAGSRLTVL.

This clone is a singleton in its sample. The chain recombines TRBV11-2 with TRBJ1-1, with D unresolved. V lost 5 bases and J lost 4, with 11 bases in between. The CDR3 is 13 residues long. CDR1 SGHAT and CDR2 FQNNGV come from the germline V gene. This chain's CDR3 is CASSPVLGTEAFF. CDR3 in DNA: TGTGCCAGCAGCCCAGTATTGGGCACTGAAGCTTTCTTT.